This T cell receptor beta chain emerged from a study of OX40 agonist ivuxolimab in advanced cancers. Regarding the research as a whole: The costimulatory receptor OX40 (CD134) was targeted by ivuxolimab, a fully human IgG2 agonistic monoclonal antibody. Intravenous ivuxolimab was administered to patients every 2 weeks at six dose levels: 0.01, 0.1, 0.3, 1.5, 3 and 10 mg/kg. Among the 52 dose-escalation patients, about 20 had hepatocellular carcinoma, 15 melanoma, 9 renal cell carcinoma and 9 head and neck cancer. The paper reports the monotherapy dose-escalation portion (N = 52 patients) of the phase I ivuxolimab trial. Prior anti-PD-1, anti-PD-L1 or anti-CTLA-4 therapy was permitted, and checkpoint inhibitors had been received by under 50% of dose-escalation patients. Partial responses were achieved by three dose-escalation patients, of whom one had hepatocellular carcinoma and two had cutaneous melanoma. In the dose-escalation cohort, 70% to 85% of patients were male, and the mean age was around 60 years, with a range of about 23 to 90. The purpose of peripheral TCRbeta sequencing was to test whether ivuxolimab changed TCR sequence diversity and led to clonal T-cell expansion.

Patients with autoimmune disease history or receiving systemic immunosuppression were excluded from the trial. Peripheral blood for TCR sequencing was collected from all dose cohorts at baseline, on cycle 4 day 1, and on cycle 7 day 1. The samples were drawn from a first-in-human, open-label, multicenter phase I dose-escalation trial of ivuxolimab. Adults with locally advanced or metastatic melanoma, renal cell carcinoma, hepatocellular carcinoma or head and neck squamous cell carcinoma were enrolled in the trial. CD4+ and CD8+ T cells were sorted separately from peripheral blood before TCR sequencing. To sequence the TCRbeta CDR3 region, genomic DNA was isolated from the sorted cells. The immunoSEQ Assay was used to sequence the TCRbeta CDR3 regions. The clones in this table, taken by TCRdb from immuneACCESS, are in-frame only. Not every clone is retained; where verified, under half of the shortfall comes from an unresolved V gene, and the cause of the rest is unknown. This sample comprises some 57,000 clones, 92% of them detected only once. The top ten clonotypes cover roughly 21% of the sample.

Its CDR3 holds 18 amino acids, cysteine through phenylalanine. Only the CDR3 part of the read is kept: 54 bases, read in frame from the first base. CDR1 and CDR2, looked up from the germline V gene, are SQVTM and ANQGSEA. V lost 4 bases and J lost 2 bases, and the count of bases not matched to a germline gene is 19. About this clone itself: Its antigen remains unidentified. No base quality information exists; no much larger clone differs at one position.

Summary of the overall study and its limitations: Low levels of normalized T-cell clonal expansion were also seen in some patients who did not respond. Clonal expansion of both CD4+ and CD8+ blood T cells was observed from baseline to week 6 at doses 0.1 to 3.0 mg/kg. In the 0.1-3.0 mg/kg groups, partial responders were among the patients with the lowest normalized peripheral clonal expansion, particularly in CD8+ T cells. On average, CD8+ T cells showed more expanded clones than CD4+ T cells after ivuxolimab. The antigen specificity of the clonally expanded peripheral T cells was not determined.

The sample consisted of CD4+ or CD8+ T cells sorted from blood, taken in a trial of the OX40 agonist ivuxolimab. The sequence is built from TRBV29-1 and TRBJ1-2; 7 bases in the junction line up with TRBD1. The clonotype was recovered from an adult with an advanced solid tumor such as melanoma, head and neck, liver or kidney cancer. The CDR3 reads CSVVFLSFVEQGNYGYTF. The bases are TGCAGCGTTGTATTTTTGAGTTTTGTAGAACAGGGGAACTATGGCTACACCTTC.